Many counts were recorded for the clone carrying this T cell receptor beta chain. No antigen is known for it. Stable Graves' hyperthyroidism meant no ophthalmopathy progression within 18 months. TCR beta CDR3 regions were amplified from RNA. First-round RT-PCR of the TCR CDR3 relied on the HTBI primer set. Via MiXCR, TCRdb re-called the multiplex PCR reads, giving one row per CDR3 protein. The sample consists of about 700,000 distinct CDR3 sequences, 14% of them appearing once. The sample belongs to a study of T cells in Graves' hyperthyroidism and ophthalmopathy. Study results and caveats: Stable hyperthyroidism was told apart from ophthalmopathy by a model built on 13 V-J features.

The sequenced sample consisted of blood. The sequence was obtained from a woman between 18 and 30 years old with Graves' hyperthyroidism.

Here the CDR3 DNA reads TGTGCCAGCAGTAGAGGGGACAATGCTAACTATGGCTACACCTTC. Translation: CASSRGDNANYGYTF. The J gene is TRBJ1-2, the V gene TRBV28, with TRBD1 as a possible D gene (6 bases). The CDR3 covers 15 residues. Germline-derived CDR1 and CDR2 are MDHEN and SYDVKM. The V end was cut by 5 bases, the J end by 0 bases, with 13 bases between.